The 10 T cell receptor beta chains reported below all come from one sample, sequenced in a study of shared T cell receptors in the human thymus. Measured with immunoSEQ multiplex PCR; TCRdb has only the in-frame clones, and not every one. The data contain about 660,000 clones, approximately 88% of them seen just once; the ten biggest clones take up over 0.008%. The same data also contributed to another study, on human thymus T cells.

The specimen sequenced was thymocytes. These receptors came from a boy in the first two years of life with a congenital heart defect.

The DNA for the CDR3 is TGTGCCAGCAGCGTCAAGGGAGACCAGAACACCGGGGAGCTGTTTTTT. This gives the protein CASSVKGDQNTGELFF. The chain employs TRBV9 and TRBJ2-2, with D tentatively TRBD2 (5 bases). The germline CDR1 and CDR2 sequences are SGDLS and YYNGEE. V gave up 2 bases and J gave up 1 base, with 12 bases separating them. The CDR3 totals 16 residues.

This clone showed up just a few times. The genes are TRBV30 and TRBJ2-5; 8 nucleotides match TRBD2. The CDR3 contains 16 residues. CDR1 and CDR2 from the germline V gene are GTSNPN and SVGIG (reference sequence). Trimming cost V 2 bases and J 2 bases; bases outside gene matches: 10. Written as DNA, the CDR3 is TGTGCCTGGAGTACGGAGAGCGGGAGCAGGCAAGAGACCCAGTACTTC. Protein sequence: CAWSTESGSRQETQYF.

This chain joins TRBV15 and TRBJ1-5, with 8 nucleotides matching TRBD1. Per germline, CDR1 LNHNV and CDR2 YYDKDF (reference sequence). Unmatched junction bases numbered 8, after V lost 3 bases and J lost 4 bases. This CDR3 region has 16 residues. The CDR3 spells CATSSPRTGPNQPQHF. The CDR3 region has the DNA TGTGCCACCAGCAGCCCTCGGACAGGGCCAAATCAGCCCCAGCATTTT.

The V call is TRBV10-3, the J call TRBJ1-2; tentative D call: TRBD1 (6 bases). Germline V gene data show CDR1 as ENHRY and CDR2 as SYGVKD. CDR3 length equals 13 residues. V was pared by 10 bases and J by 7 bases, with 19 bases between. CDR3 DNA sequence: TGTGCCACAGGACAGTACGGGGGGATTGGCTACACCTTC. This translates into CATGQYGGIGYTF.

This clone was picked up one time. CDR3 DNA: TGCAGCGTTGGGGGGGAGCCCCGTGGTGAGCAGTTCTTC. Protein: CSVGGEPRGEQFF. The chain joins TRBV29-1 to TRBJ2-1; D is possibly TRBD2 (6 bases). The CDR3 totals 13 residues. Germline loops: CDR1 SQVTM, CDR2 ANQGSEA. V was shortened by 4 bases and J by 9 bases, with 16 bases between the two germline ends.

The rearrangement links TRBV4-3 to TRBJ2-1; 9 bases are a match to TRBD1. In germline, CDR1 is LGHNA, CDR2 YSLEER. This CDR3 has 16 residues. V dropped 1 base and J dropped 4; count of bases not matched to a gene: 5. The chain's CDR3 is CASSQATGTGYNEQFF. The DNA of the CDR3 is TGCGCCAGCAGCCAAGCCACGGGGACAGGGTACAATGAGCAGTTCTTC.

V gene TRBV7-4 combines with J gene TRBJ2-7; TRBD1 matches at 7 bases. CDR3 length equals 15 residues. CDR1 is SGHVT and CDR2 is SQSDAQ in the germline V gene. J lost 3 bases, V lost 1 base, and 6 bases had no gene match. The CDR3 spells CASSLGTGVGYEQYF. Written as DNA, the CDR3 is TGTGCCAGCAGCTTAGGTACAGGGGTGGGCTACGAGCAGTACTTC.

The CDR3 DNA follows: TGTGCCAGCAGCTCCGGGACAGGGGGAAACACCATATATTTT. It yields the protein CASSSGTGGNTIYF. This sequence joins TRBV11-3 and TRBJ1-3, with TRBD1 matching over 9 bases. Trimming took 4 bases from V and 4 from J; bases not matched to a gene: 2. This CDR3 is 14 amino acids long. CDR1 and CDR2 (germline): SGHNT, YENEEA.

The CDR3 is CASSSLSAASYEQYF. The CDR3 DNA sequence: TGTGCCAGCAGCTCCTTATCCGCAGCGAGCTACGAGCAGTACTTC. The V and J genes are TRBV7-2 and TRBJ2-7; D is ambiguous. The CDR3 loop spans 15 amino acids. Trimming cost V 4 bases and J 3 bases, with 16 bases left between them. Germline V gives CDR1 SGHTA, CDR2 FQGNSA.

In this sample, this clone turned up once. The rearrangement joins TRBV7-9 to TRBJ2-7, with D unclear. Germline lookup yields CDR1 SEHNR and CDR2 FQNEAQ (reference sequence). The CDR3 is made up of 12 amino acids. V was pared by 5 bases and J by 3 bases, with 8 bases between. CDR3 loop: CASSPNGYEQYF. CDR3 DNA: TGTGCCAGCAGCCCTAACGGCTACGAGCAGTACTTC.